A selection of T cell receptor beta chains follows, all from one sample in a study of beta chain features in type 1 diabetes. The assay was immunoSEQ multiplex PCR, and TCRdb's table has in-frame clones only and misses some. The repertoire consists of 430,000 or so clones, with approximately 10% occurring once and the leading ten covering 0.04% to 0.05%. Sequencing was carried out using naive CD4+ T cells from blood. These receptors were obtained from a young woman in good health. Both conserved end residues are part of each CDR3. A D gene is named only where the DNA matches it firmly. Some rows mark clone size as missing; the rest say once, few, many or name a class of expanded clone.

clone_size: many
d_call: .
v_call: TRBV29-1
j_call: TRBJ2-7
cdr3_nt: TGCAGCGTTGCACGGGACGGGTACGAGCAGTACTTC
cdr3_aa: CSVARDGYEQYF

clone_size: few
d_call: .
v_call: TRBV12-5
j_call: TRBJ2-4
cdr3_nt: TGTGCTAGTGGTGTGGGACTAGCCAAAAACATTCAGTACTTC
cdr3_aa: CASGVGLAKNIQYF

clone_size: .
d_call: TRBD2
v_call: TRBV7-3
j_call: TRBJ2-1
cdr3_nt: TGTGCCAGCAGCCCACGAGGCCCGATAGCGGGGGGACAAAATGAGCAGTTCTTC
cdr3_aa: CASSPRGPIAGGQNEQFF

clone_size: few
d_call: .
v_call: TRBV10-3
j_call: TRBJ1-2
cdr3_nt: TGTGCCATCAGTGATTGGGAACAGCTCAACCCTAACTATGGCTACACCTTC
cdr3_aa: CAISDWEQLNPNYGYTF

clone_size: .
d_call: .
v_call: TRBV2
j_call: TRBJ2-5
cdr3_nt: TGTGCCAGCAAACCGGACCAAGAGACCCAGTACTTC
cdr3_aa: CASKPDQETQYF

clone_size: few
d_call: TRBD1
v_call: TRBV14
j_call: TRBJ1-2
cdr3_nt: TGTGCCAGCAGCCATGGGACAGACTATGGCTACACCTTC
cdr3_aa: CASSHGTDYGYTF

clone_size: few
d_call: .
v_call: TRBV27
j_call: TRBJ2-6
cdr3_nt: TGTGCCAGCACCCCAACCCTTGGCAACGTCCTGACTTTC
cdr3_aa: CASTPTLGNVLTF

clone_size: few
d_call: TRBD1
v_call: TRBV5-1
j_call: TRBJ1-2
cdr3_nt: TGCGCCAGCAGCTCGAACGTAGGACAGGGAAACTACACCTTC
cdr3_aa: CASSSNVGQGNYTF

clone_size: few
d_call: .
v_call: TRBV7-2
j_call: TRBJ2-3
cdr3_nt: TGTGCCAGCAGCCCGGGGAGCCGAGCGGGCACAGATACGCAGTATTTT
cdr3_aa: CASSPGSRAGTDTQYF

clone_size: few
d_call: .
v_call: TRBV7-3
j_call: TRBJ2-5
cdr3_nt: TGTGCCAGCAGCTTAACAGACAGCTCAGGGGAGACCCAGTACTTC
cdr3_aa: CASSLTDSSGETQYF

clone_size: few
d_call: .
v_call: TRBV28
j_call: TRBJ2-1
cdr3_nt: TGTGCCAGCAGTTTTAGGGGTAAGGGAGTAAATGAGCAGTTCTTC
cdr3_aa: CASSFRGKGVNEQFF

clone_size: few
d_call: .
v_call: TRBV7-2
j_call: TRBJ2-5
cdr3_nt: TGTGCCAGCAGCTACTCTTCGGAGACCCAGTACTTC
cdr3_aa: CASSYSSETQYF

clone_size: few
d_call: TRBD2
v_call: TRBV7-3
j_call: TRBJ2-7
cdr3_nt: TGTGCCAGCAGCCCCCGACTAGCGGGAGAGCAGTACTTC
cdr3_aa: CASSPRLAGEQYF

clone_size: few
d_call: .
v_call: TRBV5-1
j_call: TRBJ2-3
cdr3_nt: TGCGCCAGCAGCTTACAGGAGTATAGCACAGATACGCAGTATTTT
cdr3_aa: CASSLQEYSTDTQYF

clone_size: .
d_call: TRBD1
v_call: TRBV5-1
j_call: TRBJ2-5
cdr3_nt: TGCGCCAGCAGTAACCGGGACAGAGGAGAAGAGACCCAGTACTTC
cdr3_aa: CASSNRDRGEETQYF